This T cell receptor beta chain appears in the sequencing data of a study of identical twins (TCRdb year 2016). A note on the overall study: TCR alpha and beta repertoires from monozygotic twins, unrelated adults of various ages and cord blood were deep-sequenced to test whether fetal clonotypes persist. To rule out contamination, the twin experiments were replicated at different times with different library preparation protocols.

Libraries were prepared through 5' RACE. The instrument given in TCRdb is Illumina HiSeq 2000. A universal primer binding site was introduced by template switching, and a unique molecular identifier was present in the final cDNA, enabling accurate counting of TCR cDNA molecules. Specific primers in the conserved constant-segment region were used to synthesize first-strand cDNA for the TCR alpha and beta chains. Each cDNA library was double barcoded, with a SMART-Mk sample barcode plus Illumina barcodes, to control for contamination. Two successive PCR steps introduced TruSeq adapter sequences along with Illumina sample barcodes. Sequencing of the TCR alpha and beta cDNA libraries was done on the Illumina HiSeq platform using custom primers. As for the original processing: Unique molecular identifiers were extracted from raw reads with MiGEC, and CDR3 positions were determined with MiXCR. Recombination models were inferred per individual with the repgenHMM and IGoR tools using an EM algorithm. The tcR package in R was used for shared clonotype analysis, with sharing normalized by the product of cloneset sizes. To study raw recombination free of thymic and clonal selection effects, out-of-frame nonproductive sequences were analyzed. TCRdb trimmed public reads at Q25 via fastp, called clones via MiXCR and kept in-frame beta chains. A single entry per CDR3 protein holds the most common genes and DNA from its merged rows. TCRdb's processing, not the study's, gives the V and J calls here. Within this sample are about 480,000 distinct CDR3 sequences, with 14% of them counted one time only. Together, the top ten hold around 0.52% of the sample.

The V and J ends are trimmed by 7 bases and 8 bases, leaving 17 bases between them. There are 13 amino acids in the CDR3, from cysteine to phenylalanine inclusive. Only the CDR3 DNA is retained, 39 bases long and in frame from the first base. This clonotype occurred a few times. Its antigen is currently not known. No much larger clone exists at a distance of one base, and base qualities are not known. Only healthy Caucasian donors were included. Three pairs of female monozygotic twins, all aged roughly 18 to 30 years, made up the twin cohort. CD4+ and CD8+ T cell populations were isolated with positive isolation kits from Invitrogen. The study at large found these results: In beta out-of-frame sequences, excess twin sharing was weaker, because having fewer shared sequences lowered the signal-to-noise ratio. Abundant cord blood beta clonotypes carried fewer insertions; young adult naive repertoires showed a weaker similar trend, while memory repertoires showed none. Invariant T cells such as MAIT and iNKT could partly confound zero-insertion analyses, although diverse VJ usage argued against such confounding for most clonotypes. Because the same donors could not be followed over many years, the conclusions depended on cross-sectional statistical analysis. Compared with coincidental sharing between unrelated individuals, out-of-frame TCR alpha sequences shared between twins had an excess of sequences with low generation probability. In monozygotic twins, out-of-frame TCR alpha sharing was systematically underestimated by recombination models, although the models agreed with sharing between unrelated individuals.

The sample was also linked to a second study, of yellow fever vaccine responses in identical twins. The second study reports: According to the authors, the vaccine-induced T cell response in identical twins seemed to be partly convergent and partly specific to each individual. In the study, vaccine-responding T cell clones were precisely tracked in identical twins.

Sequencing was done on a sample of CD4+ T cells sorted from blood. In this chain, TRBV12-3 or TRBV12-4 is recombined with TRBJ1-2; no D gene can be assigned with confidence. The receptor was isolated from a woman aged 18-35 years in good health. CDR3 protein: CASNVGGIGGYTF. At the DNA level, the sequence is TGTGCCAGCAACGTGGGTGGTATAGGGGGCTACACCTTC.